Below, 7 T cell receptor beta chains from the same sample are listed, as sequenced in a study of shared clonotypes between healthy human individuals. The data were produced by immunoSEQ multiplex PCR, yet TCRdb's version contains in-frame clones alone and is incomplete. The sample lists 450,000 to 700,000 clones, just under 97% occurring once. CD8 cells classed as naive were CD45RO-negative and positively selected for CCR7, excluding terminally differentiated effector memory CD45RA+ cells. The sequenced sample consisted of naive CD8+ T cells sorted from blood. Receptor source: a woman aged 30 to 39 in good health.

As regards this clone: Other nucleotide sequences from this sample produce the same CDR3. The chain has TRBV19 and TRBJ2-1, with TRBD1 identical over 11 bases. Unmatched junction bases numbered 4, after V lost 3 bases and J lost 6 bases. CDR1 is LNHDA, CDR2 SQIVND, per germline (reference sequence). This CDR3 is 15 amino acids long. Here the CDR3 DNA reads TGTGCCAGTAGTATCTTAGGGACAGGGGGCAATGAGCAGTTCTTC. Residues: CASSILGTGGNEQFF.

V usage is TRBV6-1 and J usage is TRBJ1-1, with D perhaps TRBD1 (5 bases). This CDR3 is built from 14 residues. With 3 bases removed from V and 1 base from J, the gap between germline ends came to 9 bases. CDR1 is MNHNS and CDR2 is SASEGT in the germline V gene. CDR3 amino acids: CASSDLQGNTEAFF. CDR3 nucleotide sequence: TGTGCCAGCAGTGATCTTCAGGGGAACACTGAAGCTTTCTTT.

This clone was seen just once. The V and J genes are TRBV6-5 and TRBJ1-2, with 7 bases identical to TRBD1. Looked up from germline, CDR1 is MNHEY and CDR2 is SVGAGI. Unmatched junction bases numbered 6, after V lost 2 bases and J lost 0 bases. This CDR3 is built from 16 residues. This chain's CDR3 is CASSYMRDRANYGYTF. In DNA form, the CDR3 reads TGTGCCAGCAGTTACATGCGGGACAGAGCTAACTATGGCTACACCTTC.

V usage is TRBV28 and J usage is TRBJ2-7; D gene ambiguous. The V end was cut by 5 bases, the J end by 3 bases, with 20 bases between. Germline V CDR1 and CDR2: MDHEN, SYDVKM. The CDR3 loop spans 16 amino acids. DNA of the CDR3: TGTGCCAGCAGTCCGAGAGACCGGAACACACTCTACGAGCAGTACTTC. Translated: CASSPRDRNTLYEQYF.

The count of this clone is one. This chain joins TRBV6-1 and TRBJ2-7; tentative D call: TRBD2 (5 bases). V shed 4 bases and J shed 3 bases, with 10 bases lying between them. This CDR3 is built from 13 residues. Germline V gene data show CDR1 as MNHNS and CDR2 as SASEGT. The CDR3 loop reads CASSARTRYEQYF. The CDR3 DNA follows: TGTGCCAGCAGTGCAAGGACTCGCTACGAGCAGTACTTC.

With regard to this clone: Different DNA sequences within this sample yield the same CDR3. This CDR3 reads CATSRVGLGYNEQFF. CDR3 bases: TGTGCCACCAGCAGAGTAGGCCTGGGCTACAATGAGCAGTTCTTC. The V call is TRBV15, the J call TRBJ2-1; D is undetermined. V was trimmed by 1 base and J by 3 bases, leaving 10 bases between them. The CDR3 consists of 15 residues. Germline V CDR1 and CDR2: LNHNV, YYDKDF (reference sequence).

CDR3 nucleotide sequence: TGCGCCAGCAGCCAAGATCGCCCGGCGAGGGGTCTTCAATACGAGCAGTACTTC. Translated: CASSQDRPARGLQYEQYF. V gene TRBV4-1 combines with J gene TRBJ2-7, with D perhaps TRBD1 or TRBD2 (5 bases each). CDR1 is MGHRA and CDR2 is YSYEKL in the germline V gene. The CDR3 totals 18 residues. The V end lost 0 bases, the J end lost 4 bases, and 22 bases lay between the germline ends.